This T cell receptor beta chain was identified in a study of CD8+ T cells in alopecia areata. Study at large: Each of the treated patients was given oral tofacitinib, 5 to 10 mg twice daily, for moderate-to-severe alopecia areata. Tofacitinib dosing lasted 6 to 18 months, which was then followed by 6 months off drug. Whole-study results and caveats: In scalp samples, resident alphabeta T cells of normal skin are also sequenced.

This CDR3 is 13 amino acids long. Trimming cost V 4 bases and J 6 bases, with 13 bases left between them. Germline V CDR1 and CDR2: SGHNT, YYREEE (reference sequence). Alopecia areata patients had lesional scalp punch biopsies and peripheral blood taken from them. Concerning this clone itself: Antigen unknown.

Extracted RNA was reverse transcribed, and the resulting cDNA served as sequencing template. Clones were read by immunoSEQ multiplex PCR, and TCRdb kept only the in-frame ones, dropping some. This table holds 200,000 to 250,000 clones, approximately 52% found once. This TCR was sampled from a human donor with alopecia areata. The chain links TRBV5-4 to TRBJ1-1; D not resolved. The specimen comprised CD4+ T cells sorted from blood, sampled at week 0. The CDR3 protein is CASSQAGRAEAFF. The CDR3 DNA reads as TGTGCCAGCAGCCAGGCCGGTCGTGCTGAAGCTTTCTTT.